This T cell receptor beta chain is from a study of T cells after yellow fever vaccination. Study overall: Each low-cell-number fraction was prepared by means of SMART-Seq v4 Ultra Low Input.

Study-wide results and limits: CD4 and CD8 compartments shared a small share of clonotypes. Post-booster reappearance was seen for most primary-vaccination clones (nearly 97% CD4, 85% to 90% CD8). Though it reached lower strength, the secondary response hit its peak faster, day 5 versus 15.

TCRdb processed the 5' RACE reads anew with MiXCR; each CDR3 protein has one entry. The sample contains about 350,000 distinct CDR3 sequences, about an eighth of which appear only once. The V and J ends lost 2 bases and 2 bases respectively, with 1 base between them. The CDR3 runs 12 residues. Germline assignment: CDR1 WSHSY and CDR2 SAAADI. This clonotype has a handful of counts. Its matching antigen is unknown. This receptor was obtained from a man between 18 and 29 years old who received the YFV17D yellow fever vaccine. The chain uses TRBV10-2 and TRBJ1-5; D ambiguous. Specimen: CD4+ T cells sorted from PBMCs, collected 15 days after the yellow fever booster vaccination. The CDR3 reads CASSERNQPQHF. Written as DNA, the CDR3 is TGCGCCAGCAGTGAGCGCAATCAGCCCCAGCATTTT.